The next 16 T cell receptor beta chains were all read from a single sample in a study of blood T cell repertoires in COVID-19. Profiling relied on immunoSEQ multiplex PCR, and the TCRdb table lists in-frame clones only, not all of them. The sample lists 150,000 or so clones; approximately 93% were seen once. Input material: peripheral blood. Receptors originate from a woman aged 55-75 years with COVID-19, enrolled during active disease.

The chain employs TRBV27 and TRBJ2-1, with D maybe TRBD2 (5 bases). The germline V and J ends were trimmed by 10 bases and 0 bases, with 16 bases remaining between them. The CDR3 is made up of 15 amino acids. The germline gives CDR1 MNHEY, CDR2 SMNVEV (reference sequence). The CDR3 DNA sequence: TGTGCCACCAAAAATCTCGGGATCTCCTACAATGAGCAGTTCTTC. Encoded protein: CATKNLGISYNEQFF.

The chain employs TRBV27 and TRBJ1-4; possibly TRBD1 for D (6 bases). CDR3 length equals 13 residues. Germline-derived CDR1 and CDR2 are MNHEY and SMNVEV (reference sequence). V gave up 6 bases and J gave up 8 bases, with 13 bases separating them. The DNA for the CDR3 is TGTGCCAGCAGCCCGGGAGGGGGGGAAAAACTGTTTTTT. Its translation is CASSPGGGEKLFF.

The chain uses TRBV19 and TRBJ1-6; weak D call: TRBD1 (6 bases). Germline CDR1 LNHDA, CDR2 SQIVND (reference sequence). The length of the CDR3 is 14 residues. Trimming cost V 8 bases and J 15 bases, with 23 bases left between them. The CDR3 coding sequence is TGTGCCAGTGGCGGGGGGGCCCTCCCATCGCTCCTCCACTTT. This codes for CASGGGALPSLLHF.

This chain joins TRBV6-5 and TRBJ2-7, with a weak D call TRBD2 (6 bases). Looked up from germline, CDR1 is MNHEY and CDR2 is SVGAGI. The CDR3 runs 12 residues. The V end was cut by 10 bases, the J end by 9 bases, with 19 bases between. This CDR3 reads CATRGVSAGQYF. The CDR3 bases are TGTGCCACCCGCGGGGTGTCAGCGGGGCAGTACTTC.

The chain couples TRBV7-2 to TRBJ1-1; 10 bases agree with TRBD1. Germline V gene data show CDR1 as SGHTA and CDR2 as FQGNSA. Trimming cost V 0 bases and J 2 bases; bases outside gene matches: 6. This CDR3 is 17 amino acids long. In nucleotides, the CDR3 is TGTGCCAGCAGCTTAGCGGGACAGGGGAGGGCAAACACTGAAGCTTTCTTT. It encodes CASSLAGQGRANTEAFF.

The chain employs TRBV7-2 and TRBJ2-7, with D maybe TRBD2 (5 bases). The V and J ends lost 5 bases and 3 bases respectively, with 11 bases between them. The CDR3 is 13 residues long. The V gene's germline CDR1 is SGHTA and CDR2 FQGNSA. The CDR3 nucleotides read TGTGCCAGCAGCCCTTCCGGAGGCTACGAGCAGTACTTC. Its protein is CASSPSGGYEQYF.

V and J are TRBV5-1 and TRBJ2-2; possible D gene TRBD1, 6 bases. This CDR3 contains 15 residues. Germline loops: CDR1 SGHRS, CDR2 YFSETQ. Deletions cut 5 bases from V and 5 bases from J, with 16 bases between. The CDR3 DNA follows: TGCGCCAGCAGTTGGACGACAGGAGAAACCGGGGAGCTGTTTTTT. It yields the protein CASSWTTGETGELFF.

This chain connects TRBV5-4 to TRBJ2-7, with 8 bases aligning to TRBD1. V lost 2 bases to trimming and J lost 3 bases; unmatched junction nucleotides: 1. Germline values: CDR1 SGHNT, CDR2 YYREEE (reference sequence). This CDR3 spans 13 amino acids. CDR3 nucleotide sequence: TGTGCCAGCAGCTTACAGGGGGTCTACGAGCAGTACTTC. Encoded protein: CASSLQGVYEQYF.

The chain is built from TRBV5-5 and TRBJ1-1; 8 bases agree with TRBD1. Losses at the gene ends were 3 bases for V and 6 bases for J; bases not matched to a gene: 7. Germline V CDR1 and CDR2: SGHKS, YYEKEE (reference sequence). This CDR3 region has 14 residues. CDR3 in amino acids: CASSSYGQGAEAFF. CDR3 nucleotides: TGTGCCAGCAGCTCCTACGGACAGGGCGCTGAAGCTTTCTTT.

This clone was detected a few times. The J gene is TRBJ2-7, the V gene TRBV6-2 or TRBV6-3, with D hard to call. The germline V gene encodes CDR1 MNHEY and CDR2 SVGEGT. The CDR3 contains 12 residues. The V and J ends lost 5 bases and 2 bases respectively, with 7 bases between them. The CDR3 region is CASSPRAYEQYF. The CDR3 region has the DNA TGTGCCAGCAGTCCCCGAGCCTACGAGCAGTACTTC.

The chain joins TRBV13 to TRBJ1-1; D is perhaps TRBD1 (6 bases). Germline V CDR1 and CDR2: PRHDT, FYEKMQ (reference sequence). V lost 6 bases to trimming and J lost 3 bases, with 11 bases between them. The CDR3 runs to 13 residues. The CDR3 loop reads CASRPGQYTEAFF. The CDR3 region has the DNA TGTGCCAGCAGACCAGGACAGTACACTGAAGCTTTCTTT.

The J gene is TRBJ1-2, the V gene TRBV13; TRBD1 matches at 8 bases. The length of the CDR3 is 15 residues. CDR1 and CDR2 from the germline V gene are PRHDT and FYEKMQ (reference sequence). The ends lost 0 bases at V and 6 bases at J; junction bases unmatched: 6. CDR3 coding DNA: TGTGCCAGCAGCTTAGGCGGAGACAGGGGAAATGGCTACACCTTC. Translation gives CASSLGGDRGNGYTF.

This chain joins TRBV7-2 and TRBJ1-3; D remains unclear. The length of the CDR3 is 14 residues. Trimming left V 7 bases short and J 2 bases short, with 12 bases between. Germline V lookup: CDR1 SGHTA, CDR2 FQGNSA. The CDR3: CASTNRVPGNTIYF. CDR3 DNA: TGTGCCAGCACCAACAGAGTCCCTGGAAACACCATATATTTT.

The chain couples TRBV11-2 to TRBJ1-1; D not certain. The length of the CDR3 is 11 residues. The V end lost 6 bases, the J end lost 5 bases, and 7 bases lay between the germline ends. CDR1 SGHAT and CDR2 FQNNGV come from the germline V gene. This chain's CDR3 is CASSLTTEAFF. The CDR3, as DNA: TGTGCCAGCAGTTTGACTACTGAAGCTTTCTTT.

The chain couples TRBV4-1 to TRBJ1-1, with 7 bases lining up with TRBD1. V lost 6 bases and J lost 3; bases outside the gene matches: 7. The CDR3 runs 14 residues. CDR1 is MGHRA, CDR2 YSYEKL, per germline. CDR3 amino acids: CASRPTGFDTEAFF. The DNA of the CDR3 is TGCGCCAGCAGACCGACAGGGTTTGACACTGAAGCTTTCTTT.

This clone appeared once. The chain joins TRBV5-6 to TRBJ2-3; 10 positions agree with TRBD1. Germline loops: CDR1 SGHDT, CDR2 YYEEEE. Trimming removed 4 bases from V and 3 bases from J; junction bases left unmatched: 5. This CDR3 region has 15 residues. Here the CDR3 DNA reads TGTGCCAGCAGCCCAGGGACAGGGGCTACAGATACGCAGTATTTT. Translated, it gives CASSPGTGATDTQYF.